This TCR beta chain was observed in a study of cytomegalovirus exposure and HLA in healthy donors. The PCR made use of 60 Vbeta and 13 Jbeta primers. Measured with immunoSEQ multiplex PCR; TCRdb has only the in-frame clones, and not every one. The sample carries approximately 120,000 clones, approximately 87% recorded once. About this clone itself: What it binds is not known.

V lost 4 bases to trimming and J lost 6 bases, with 16 bases between them. Per the germline V gene, CDR1 is SEHNR and CDR2 is FQNEAQ (reference sequence). The CDR3 loop spans 14 amino acids. Study-wide findings and caveats: For most TCR beta V segments, an earlier analysis put the productive rate at about 87% or about 30% of the time. A missense DCLRE1C variant was associated with V- and J-gene trimming of TCR beta chains in a later analysis, and an independent cohort replicated the association.

The sequence was collected from a man between 18 and 29 years old in good health and CMV-seropositive. Sequenced material: PBMCs. The gene calls are TRBV7-9 and TRBJ2-7; D possibly corresponds to TRBD2 (5 bases). In nucleotides, the CDR3 is TGTGCCAGCAGCTCCGGGGTCCAGTACGGCGAGCAGTACTTC. It is translated as CASSSGVQYGEQYF.